What follows are 20 T cell receptor beta chains derived from one specimen sequenced in a study of blood T cell repertoires in COVID-19. TCRdb's table, derived via immunoSEQ multiplex PCR, lists solely in-frame clones and lacks some. The repertoire consists of 130,000 to 150,000 clones, with about four fifths occurring once and the leading ten covering under 10%. The sequenced sample consisted of peripheral blood. Receptors were obtained from a woman of 80 years or more in a cohort sampled during active or convalescent COVID-19.

This chain links TRBV3-1 (or the pseudogene TRBV3-2) with TRBJ2-7, with D perhaps TRBD2 (5 bases). CDR1 is LGHDT, CDR2 YNNKEL, per germline (reference sequence). CDR3 length equals 13 residues. V shed 4 bases and J shed 3 bases, with 10 bases lying between them. The CDR3 protein is CASSPRRDYEQYV. CDR3 in DNA: TGTGCCAGCAGCCCTCGACGGGACTACGAGCAGTACGTC.

J is TRBJ2-5 and V is TRBV18; a weak D match, TRBD2 (5 bases). CDR3 size: 13 residues. The germline V gene has CDR1 KGHSH and CDR2 LQKENI. Trimming stripped 6 bases from V and 7 bases from J, with 15 bases between. CDR3 residues: CASSQSSGGTQYF. The DNA for the CDR3 is TGTGCCAGCTCGCAATCTAGTGGAGGGACCCAGTACTTC.

This chain joins TRBV12-3 or TRBV12-4 and TRBJ2-5; tentative D call: TRBD2 (5 bases). The CDR3 length is 13 residues. Trimming pared 8 bases from V and 0 bases from J, leaving 10 bases between. Here the CDR3 DNA reads TGTGCCAGCCTAGGGCGGGACCAAGAGACCCAGTACTTC. Translated, it gives CASLGRDQETQYF.

The chain recombines TRBV27 with TRBJ1-2; D unclear. Between the trimmed V and J ends, which lost 1 base and 3 bases, there was a span of 9 bases. Germline-derived CDR1 and CDR2 are MNHEY and SMNVEV (reference sequence). The CDR3 extends over 14 amino acids. The CDR3 DNA is TGTGCCAGCAGTTTATACCCACGGTACTATGGCTACACCTTC. Translating it yields CASSLYPRYYGYTF.

CDR3 sequence reads: CASSLEGGRERGEQYF. Here the CDR3 DNA reads TGTGCCAGCAGCTTGGAAGGAGGGAGAGAAAGGGGCGAGCAGTACTTC. This chain links TRBV5-4 with TRBJ2-7, with D possibly matching TRBD2 (6 bases). The CDR3 has 16 residues. CDR1 is SGHNT and CDR2 is YYREEE in the germline V gene (reference sequence). V was clipped by 0 bases and J by 6 bases, with 19 bases between them.

The rearrangement joins TRBV5-6 to TRBJ1-6, with a tentative D call TRBD1 (5 bases). Trimming stripped 2 bases from V and 1 base from J, with 10 bases between. The CDR3 contains 16 residues. Germline CDR1 and CDR2: SGHDT and YYEEEE. The CDR3 region is CASSFQGASYNSPLHF. The DNA of the CDR3 is TGTGCCAGCAGCTTCCAAGGGGCATCCTATAATTCACCCCTCCACTTT.

This clone appeared a single time. The chain combines TRBV4-1 with TRBJ1-6; 8 bases align to TRBD1. Trimming removed 4 bases from V and 10 bases from J; junction bases left unmatched: 9. The CDR3 is made up of 15 amino acids. Looked up from germline, CDR1 is MGHRA and CDR2 is YSYEKL. The CDR3 loop reads CASSPVYRQGSPLHF. The CDR3 region has the DNA TGCGCCAGCAGCCCCGTTTATAGACAGGGGTCACCCCTCCACTTT.

This clone came up a few times. This chain uses TRBV19 with TRBJ1-2; maybe TRBD1 (6 bases). Germline V gene data show CDR1 as LNHDA and CDR2 as SQIVND (reference sequence). Trimming took 6 bases from V and 4 from J, leaving 9 bases between them. CDR3 length: 12 residues. The DNA for the CDR3 is TGTGCCAGTAGCCGGACAGTCTATGGCTACACCTTC. Residues: CASSRTVYGYTF.

The V call is TRBV6-2 or TRBV6-3, the J call TRBJ1-1; perhaps TRBD1 as D (5 bases). The germline V gene encodes CDR1 MNHEY and CDR2 SVGEGT. Trimming left V 5 bases short and J 6 bases short, with 19 bases between. The CDR3 runs to 15 residues. The CDR3 loop is CASSRRVGKQAEAFF. In DNA, the CDR3 is TGTGCCAGCAGTCGAAGGGTTGGGAAACAGGCTGAAGCTTTCTTT.

V gene TRBV5-4 combines with J gene TRBJ2-3, with D possibly TRBD1 on 7 matching bases. This CDR3 has 14 residues. Germline lookup yields CDR1 SGHNT and CDR2 YYREEE (reference sequence). V lost 1 base to trimming and J lost 3 bases, with 9 bases between them. The CDR3 DNA follows: TGTGCCAGCAGCTTGCCAGGGGGGACAGATACGCAGTATTTT. It translates to CASSLPGGTDTQYF. The variable domain in full, completed from reference TRBV5-4 and TRBJ2-3, reads ETGVTQSPTHLIKTRGQQVTLRCSSQSGHNTVSWYQQALGQGPQFIFQYYREEENGRGNFPPRFSGLQFPNYSSELNVNALELDDSALYLCASSLPGGTDTQYFGPGTRLTVL.

This clone was seen just once. The chain joins TRBV19 to TRBJ2-3; 11 bases align to TRBD2. Trimming at V came to 5 bases and at J to 2 bases, leaving 9 bases not matched to a gene. The germline V gene encodes CDR1 LNHDA and CDR2 SQIVND (reference sequence). The CDR3 totals 17 residues. The CDR3 reads CASSDLRGLAVTDTQYF. The CDR3 coding sequence is TGTGCCAGTAGTGACCTCCGGGGACTAGCGGTCACAGATACGCAGTATTTT.

This clone has a handful of counts. The V and J genes are TRBV5-4 and TRBJ1-2; perhaps TRBD1 as D (6 bases). CDR3 length: 13 residues. Germline CDR1 and CDR2: SGHNT and YYREEE (reference sequence). The V end was cut by 5 bases, the J end by 4 bases, with 12 bases between. The CDR3 nucleotides are TGTGCCAGCAGTCACGGACAGCCCTATGGCTACACCTTC. Amino acid sequence: CASSHGQPYGYTF.

V usage is TRBV5-6 and J usage is TRBJ2-3, with 8 bases aligning to TRBD2. CDR3 length: 18 residues. The trim removed 1 base at V and 6 bases at J, leaving 16 bases unmatched. Germline CDR1 and CDR2: SGHDT and YYEEEE. The CDR3 DNA sequence: TGTGCCAGCAGCTTGTTATCGGCTAGCGGGCCTTCAGGGGATACGCAGTATTTT. Protein sequence: CASSLLSASGPSGDTQYF.

This clone has only one observation. The chain uses TRBV5-8 and TRBJ2-5; D is unresolved. The CDR3 has 11 residues. CDR1 is SGHTS, CDR2 YDEGEE, per germline. V lost 2 bases and J lost 7, with 6 bases in between. The CDR3, as DNA: TGTGCCAGCAGCTTAACTGGGACCCAGTACTTC. Translating it yields CASSLTGTQYF.

This chain links TRBV10-3 with TRBJ1-6, with TRBD1 identical over 7 bases. The CDR3 has 14 residues. The junction had 0 bases not matched to a gene; V was cut back by 3 bases and J by 4 bases. Germline-derived CDR1 and CDR2 are ENHRY and SYGVKD. CDR3 nucleotide sequence: TGTGCCATCAGTGACAGGGGGTATAATTCACCCCTCCACTTT. The encoded protein is CAISDRGYNSPLHF.

The chain joins TRBV2 to TRBJ2-7, with D possibly TRBD2 on 5 matching bases. Germline V gives CDR1 SNHLY, CDR2 FYNNEI. Trimming pared 4 bases from V and 3 bases from J, leaving 13 bases between. The CDR3 extends over 14 amino acids. CDR3 sequence: CASSGAVDSYEQYF. In DNA form, the CDR3 reads TGTGCCAGCAGTGGAGCGGTTGATAGCTACGAGCAGTACTTC.

The chain employs TRBV18 and TRBJ2-3, with 11 bases lining up with TRBD2. This CDR3 has 17 amino acids. The germline CDR1 and CDR2 sequences are KGHSH and LQKENI. The trim removed 0 bases at V and 3 bases at J, leaving 5 bases unmatched. In DNA form, the CDR3 reads TGTGCCAGCTCACCACCGGCTAGCGGGGGGATGACAGATACGCAGTATTTT. This sequence encodes CASSPPASGGMTDTQYF. The whole variable domain, remainder taken from reference TRBV18 and TRBJ2-3, is NAGVMQNPRHLVRRRGQEARLRCSPMKGHSHVYWYRQLPEEGLKFMVYLQKENIIDESGMPKERFSAEFPKEGPSILRIQQVVRGDSAAYFCASSPPASGGMTDTQYFGPGTRLTVL.

This chain links TRBV5-1 with TRBJ2-7; the D gene is possibly TRBD1 (6 bases). Germline lookup yields CDR1 SGHRS and CDR2 YFSETQ. There are 14 residues in the CDR3. V was cut by 4 bases and J by 2 bases, with 13 bases left in between. CDR3 DNA: TGCGCCAGCAGCGCGACAGGTGGAGCCTACGAGCAGTACTTC. It translates to CASSATGGAYEQYF.

The chain joins TRBV28 to TRBJ1-4, with TRBD1 as a possible D gene (5 bases). The CDR3 is 13 residues long. The V gene's germline CDR1 is MDHEN and CDR2 SYDVKM. V shed 10 bases and J shed 6 bases, with 15 bases lying between them. The CDR3 sequence is CATTAGVYEKLFF. The CDR3 coding sequence is TGTGCCACCACGGCGGGGGTATATGAAAAACTGTTTTTT.

This clone was seen a single time. The chain couples TRBV29-1 to TRBJ1-1; possibly TRBD1 for D (6 bases). CDR1 and CDR2 from the germline V gene are SQVTM and ANQGSEA. The CDR3 totals 13 residues. The ends were cut back, 5 bases at V and 1 base at J, with 11 bases in the middle. As DNA, the CDR3 is TGCAGCGTTTACTCGACAGGGAACACTGAAGCTTTCTTT. Translated: CSVYSTGNTEAFF.